This is a list of T cell receptor beta chains from one sample in a study of blood T cell repertoires in COVID-19. Some clones are missing from TCRdb's copy, which holds only in-frame ones; the method was immunoSEQ multiplex PCR. The sample includes 100,000 to 150,000 clones, 85% of them seen just once. The sequencing input was peripheral blood. Receptors were obtained from a woman aged 80 or over with acute or convalescent COVID-19. Each CDR3 is given with its conserved first and last residue. A D gene is named only where the DNA matches it firmly. Clone size is given for some rows only: seen once, a few or many times, or a class if the clone is expanded.

clone size,D gene,J gene,V gene,CDR3 DNA,CDR3 protein
.,.,TRBJ1-5,TRBV2,TGTGCCAGCAGTGAAGCAGCACAGCCCCAGCATTTT,CASSEAAQPQHF
.,TRBD1,TRBJ1-6,TRBV18,TGTGCCAGCTCACCTGGACAGGGGACAAATTCACCCCTCCACTTT,CASSPGQGTNSPLHF
.,.,TRBJ1-1,TRBV19,TGTGCCAGTTGGGACAACCCCTTGGCGAACACTGAAGCTTTCTTT,CASWDNPLANTEAFF
.,TRBD2,TRBJ2-1,TRBV18,TGTGCCAGCTCACCTCGACTAGCGGGGGAGCAGTACAATGAGCAGTTCTTC,CASSPRLAGEQYNEQFF
.,.,TRBJ1-3,TRBV9,TGTGCCAGCAGCGTATCTGGGGGGATCAACACCATATATTTT,CASSVSGGINTIYF
.,TRBD1,TRBJ2-6,TRBV4-3,TGCGCCAGCAGCCAAGGGACAGGGTCCGGGGCCAACGTCCTGACTTTC,CASSQGTGSGANVLTF
.,.,TRBJ1-1,TRBV6-5,TGTGCCAGCAGTAGTGCATTCGGGAACACTGAAGCTTTCTTT,CASSSAFGNTEAFF
.,.,TRBJ2-5,TRBV29-1,TGCAGCGTTGACCTTTACCAAGAGACCCAGTACTTC,CSVDLYQETQYF
.,.,TRBJ1-4,TRBV4-2,TGTGCCAGCAGCCTGAGCACCCTGGAAAAACTGTTTTTT,CASSLSTLEKLFF
.,.,TRBJ1-3,TRBV9,TGTGCCAGCAGCGTAGGAGGGAACCCGGGAAACACCATATATTTT,CASSVGGNPGNTIYF
.,TRBD1,TRBJ1-3,TRBV18,TGTGCCACCTCGGGACAGGGTGCTATTTCTGGAAACACCATATATTTT,CATSGQGAISGNTIYF
.,TRBD2,TRBJ2-2,TRBV7-3,TGTGCCAGCAGCTTAAAGGGGTCCGGGGGGAGAACCGGGGAGCTGTTTTTT,CASSLKGSGGRTGELFF
.,TRBD1,TRBJ1-2,TRBV9,TGTGCCAGCAGCCCGAGTGGACAGGAATATGGCTACACCTTC,CASSPSGQEYGYTF
.,.,TRBJ2-5,TRBV18,TGTGCCAGCTCGCCTCAGGGGATGGGGGAGACCCAGTACTTC,CASSPQGMGETQYF
.,.,TRBJ1-4,TRBV4-2,TGTGCCAGCAGCCGAGGAGAATGGGATGAAAAACTGTTTTTT,CASSRGEWDEKLFF
.,.,TRBJ1-2,TRBV6-5,TGTGCCAGCAGCCCCCTTTCAGGGCCCTATGGCTACACCTTC,CASSPLSGPYGYTF
.,.,TRBJ2-1,TRBV7-9,TGTGCCAGCAGCCCCCAAGCTACTGAGCAGTTCTTC,CASSPQATEQFF
.,.,TRBJ1-5,TRBV27,TGTGCCAGCAGCCAGGTCTATAGCAATCAGCCCCAGCATTTT,CASSQVYSNQPQHF
.,.,TRBJ1-2,TRBV7-9,TGTGCCAGCAGCTTAGAGATTGGACAGAAGAGTGGCTACACCTTC,CASSLEIGQKSGYTF
.,.,TRBJ1-2,TRBV2,TGTGCCAGCGCAGCAGGGGATGGCTACACCTTC,CASAAGDGYTF
.,.,TRBJ1-4,TRBV3-1/TRBV3-2,TGTGCCAGCAGCCAGAATTGGCGCGGGTTGGCAACTAATGAAAAACTGTTTTTT,CASSQNWRGLATNEKLFF
few,.,TRBJ1-1,TRBV5-1,TGCGCCAGCAGCGCACAGAACACTGAAGCTTTCTTT,CASSAQNTEAFF
.,.,TRBJ2-3,TRBV9,TGTGCCAGCACCCCGAGCGGCTTTAGCACAGATACGCAGTATTTT,CASTPSGFSTDTQYF
.,.,TRBJ1-5,TRBV10-2,TGCGCCAGCAGTGAGTCGTGGGGGGGCAGGGGTCAGCCCCAGCATTTT,CASSESWGGRGQPQHF
.,TRBD1,TRBJ1-1,TRBV19,TGTGCCAGTAGTATAGGGGGACAGGGAGGCACTGAAGCTTTCTTT,CASSIGGQGGTEAFF
.,.,TRBJ1-5,TRBV23-1,TGCGCCAGCAGTCAATCGCGGATCGACTGCAAACAGGAGCCCCAGCATTTT,CASSQSRIDCKQEPQHF
.,TRBD1,TRBJ1-2,TRBV7-2,TGTGCCAGCAGCTTACAGGGGGCTAACTATGGCTACACCTTC,CASSLQGANYGYTF
.,.,TRBJ1-4,TRBV28,TGTGCCAGCAGCGGGACAAAAATTGGGACTAATGAAAAACTGTTTTTT,CASSGTKIGTNEKLFF
.,TRBD2,TRBJ2-3,TRBV5-4,TGTGCCAGCAGCTTGGAGGGACTAGTTGCAGGGAGGGCGCAGTATTTT,CASSLEGLVAGRAQYF